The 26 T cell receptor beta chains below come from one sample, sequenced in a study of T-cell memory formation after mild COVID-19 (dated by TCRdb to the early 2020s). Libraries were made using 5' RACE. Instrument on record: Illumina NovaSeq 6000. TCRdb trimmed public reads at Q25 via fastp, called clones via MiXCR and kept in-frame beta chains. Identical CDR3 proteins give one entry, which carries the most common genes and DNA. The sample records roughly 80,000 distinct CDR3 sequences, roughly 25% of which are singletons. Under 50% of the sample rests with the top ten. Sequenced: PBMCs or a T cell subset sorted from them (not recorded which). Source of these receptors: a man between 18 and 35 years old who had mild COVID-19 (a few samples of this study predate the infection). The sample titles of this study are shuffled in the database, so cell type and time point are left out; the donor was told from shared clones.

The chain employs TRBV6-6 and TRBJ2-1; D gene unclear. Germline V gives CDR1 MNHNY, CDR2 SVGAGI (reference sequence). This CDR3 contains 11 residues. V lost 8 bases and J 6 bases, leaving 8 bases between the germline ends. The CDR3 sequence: CASGVGNEQFF. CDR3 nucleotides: TGTGCCAGCGGAGTAGGCAATGAGCAGTTCTTC.

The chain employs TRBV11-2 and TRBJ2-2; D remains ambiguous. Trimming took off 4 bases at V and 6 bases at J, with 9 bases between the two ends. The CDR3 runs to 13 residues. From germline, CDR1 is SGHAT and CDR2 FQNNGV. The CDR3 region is CASSYNGPGELFF. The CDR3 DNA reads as TGTGCCAGCAGCTATAACGGGCCCGGGGAGCTGTTTTTT.

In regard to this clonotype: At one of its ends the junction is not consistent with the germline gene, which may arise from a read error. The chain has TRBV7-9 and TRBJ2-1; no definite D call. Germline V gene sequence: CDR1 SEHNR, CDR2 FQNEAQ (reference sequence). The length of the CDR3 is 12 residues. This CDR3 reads CASSSDLVLQDF. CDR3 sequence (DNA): TGTGCCAGCAGCTCTGACCTGGTCCTTCAGGACTTC.

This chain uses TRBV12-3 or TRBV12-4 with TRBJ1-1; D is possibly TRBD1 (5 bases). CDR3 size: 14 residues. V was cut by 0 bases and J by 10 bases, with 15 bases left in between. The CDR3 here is CASSLAGRFLGAFF. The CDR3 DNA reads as TGTGCCAGCAGTTTAGCGGGACGTTTTTTAGGAGCTTTCTTT.

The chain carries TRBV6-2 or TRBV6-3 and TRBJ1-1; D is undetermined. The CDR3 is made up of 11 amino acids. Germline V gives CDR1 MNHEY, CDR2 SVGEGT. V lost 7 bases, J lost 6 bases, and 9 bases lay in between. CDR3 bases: TGTGCCAGCACGTCTGGCGCTGAAGCTTTCTTT. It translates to CASTSGAEAFF.

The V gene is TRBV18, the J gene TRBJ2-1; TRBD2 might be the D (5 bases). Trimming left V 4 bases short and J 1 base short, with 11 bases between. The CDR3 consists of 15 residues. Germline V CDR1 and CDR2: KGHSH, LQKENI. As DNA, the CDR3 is TGTGCCAGCTCACGCGTCCCGGGGTCCTACAATGAGCAGTTCTTC. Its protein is CASSRVPGSYNEQFF.

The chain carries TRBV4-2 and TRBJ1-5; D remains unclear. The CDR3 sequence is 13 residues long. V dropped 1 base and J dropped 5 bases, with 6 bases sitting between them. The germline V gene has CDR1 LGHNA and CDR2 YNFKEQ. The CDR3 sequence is CASSQVLDQPQHF. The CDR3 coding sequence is TGTGCCAGCAGCCAAGTCTTAGATCAGCCCCAGCATTTT.

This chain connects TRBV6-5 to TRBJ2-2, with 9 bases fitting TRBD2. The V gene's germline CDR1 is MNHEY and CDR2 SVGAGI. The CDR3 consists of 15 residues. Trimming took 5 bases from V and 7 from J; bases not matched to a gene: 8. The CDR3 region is CASSLAGGQIGELFF. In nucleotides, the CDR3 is TGTGCCAGCAGTCTTGCGGGGGGGCAGATCGGGGAGCTGTTTTTT.

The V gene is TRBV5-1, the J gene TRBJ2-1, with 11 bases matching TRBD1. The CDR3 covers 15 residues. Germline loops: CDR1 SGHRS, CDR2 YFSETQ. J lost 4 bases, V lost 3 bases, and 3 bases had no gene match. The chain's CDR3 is CASSSGTGGYNEQFF. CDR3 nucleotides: TGCGCCAGCAGCTCGGGGACAGGGGGTTACAATGAGCAGTTCTTC.

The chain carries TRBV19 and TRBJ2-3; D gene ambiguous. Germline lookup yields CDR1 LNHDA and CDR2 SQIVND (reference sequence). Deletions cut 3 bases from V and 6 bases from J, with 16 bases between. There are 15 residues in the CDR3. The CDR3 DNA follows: TGTGCCAGTAGTATGGGGATTGGTCCGGCGGATACGCAGTATTTT. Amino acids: CASSMGIGPADTQYF.

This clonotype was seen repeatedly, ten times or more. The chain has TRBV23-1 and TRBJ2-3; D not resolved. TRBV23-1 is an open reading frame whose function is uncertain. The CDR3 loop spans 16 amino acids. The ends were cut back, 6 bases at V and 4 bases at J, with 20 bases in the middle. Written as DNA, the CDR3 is TGCGCCAGCAGCCCCACCCGACCCTGGGTCGCAGATACGCAGTATTTT. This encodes CASSPTRPWVADTQYF.

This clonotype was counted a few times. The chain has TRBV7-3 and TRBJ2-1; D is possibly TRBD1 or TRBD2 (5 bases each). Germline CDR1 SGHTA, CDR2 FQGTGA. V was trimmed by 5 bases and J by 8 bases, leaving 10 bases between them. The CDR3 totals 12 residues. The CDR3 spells CASSLRGHEQFF. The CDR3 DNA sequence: TGTGCCAGCAGCCTCCGGGGCCATGAGCAGTTCTTC.

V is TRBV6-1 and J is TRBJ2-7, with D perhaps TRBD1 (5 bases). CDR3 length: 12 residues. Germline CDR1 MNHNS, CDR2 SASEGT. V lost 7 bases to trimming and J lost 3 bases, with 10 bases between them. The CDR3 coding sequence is TGTGCCAGCACTAGGGGTTTCTACGAGCAGTACTTC. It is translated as CASTRGFYEQYF.

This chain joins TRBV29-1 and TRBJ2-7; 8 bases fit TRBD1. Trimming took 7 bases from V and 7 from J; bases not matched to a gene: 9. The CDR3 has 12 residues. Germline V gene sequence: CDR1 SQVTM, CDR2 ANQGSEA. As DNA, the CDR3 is TGCAGCGCTGGACAGGGAAACTATGAGCAGTACGTC. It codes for CSAGQGNYEQYV.

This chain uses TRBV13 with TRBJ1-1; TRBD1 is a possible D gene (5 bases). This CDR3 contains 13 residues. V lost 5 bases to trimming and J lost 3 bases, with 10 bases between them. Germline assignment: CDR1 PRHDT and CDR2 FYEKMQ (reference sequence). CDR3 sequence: CASSQGFDTEAFF. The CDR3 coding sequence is TGTGCCAGCAGCCAGGGATTCGACACTGAAGCTTTCTTT.

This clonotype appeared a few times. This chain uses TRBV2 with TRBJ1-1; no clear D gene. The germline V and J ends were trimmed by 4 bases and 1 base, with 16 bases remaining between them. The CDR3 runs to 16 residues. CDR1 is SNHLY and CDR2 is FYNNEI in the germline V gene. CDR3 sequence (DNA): TGTGCCAGCAGTGGGTGGACGGGGTATGGGAACACTGAAGCTTTCTTT. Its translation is CASSGWTGYGNTEAFF.

CDR3 nucleotides: TGTGCCAGCAGTGATGACAGCAACAATGAGCAGTTCTTC. It codes for CASSDDSNNEQFF. The chain combines TRBV2 with TRBJ2-1, with a possible D match to TRBD1 (5 bases). Germline lookup yields CDR1 SNHLY and CDR2 FYNNEI. The CDR3 has 13 residues. V was trimmed by 3 bases and J by 5 bases, leaving 8 bases between them.

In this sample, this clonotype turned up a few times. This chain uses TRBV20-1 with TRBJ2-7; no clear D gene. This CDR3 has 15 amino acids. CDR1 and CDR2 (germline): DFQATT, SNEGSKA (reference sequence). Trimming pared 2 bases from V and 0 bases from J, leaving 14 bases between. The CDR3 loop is CSARSPARSSYEQYF. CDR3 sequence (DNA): TGCAGTGCTAGATCCCCCGCCCGGAGCTCCTACGAGCAGTACTTC.

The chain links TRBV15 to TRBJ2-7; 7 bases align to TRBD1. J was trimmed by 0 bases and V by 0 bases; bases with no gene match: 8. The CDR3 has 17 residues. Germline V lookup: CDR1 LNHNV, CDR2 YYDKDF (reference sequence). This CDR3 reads CATSREIAGGDSYEQYF. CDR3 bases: TGTGCCACCAGCAGAGAGATTGCAGGGGGTGACTCCTACGAGCAGTACTTC.

CDR3 coding DNA: TGCGCCAGCAGCTCACGACAGGATTCCTACGAGCAGTACTTC. Its translation is CASSSRQDSYEQYF. The J gene is TRBJ2-7, the V gene TRBV5-1; weak D call: TRBD1 (6 bases). CDR3 length: 14 residues. The germline gives CDR1 SGHRS, CDR2 YFSETQ. V was shortened by 3 bases and J by 1 base, with 11 bases between the two germline ends.

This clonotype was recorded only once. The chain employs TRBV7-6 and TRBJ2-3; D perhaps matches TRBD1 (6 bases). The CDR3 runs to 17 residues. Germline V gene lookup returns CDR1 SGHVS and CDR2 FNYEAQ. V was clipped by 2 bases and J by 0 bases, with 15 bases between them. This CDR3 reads CASSLQGTVLSTDTQYF. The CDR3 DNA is TGTGCCAGCAGCTTACAGGGGACGGTTCTGAGCACAGATACGCAGTATTTT.

The CDR3 loop reads CASSGGNSNQPQHF. The CDR3 nucleotides are TGTGCCAGTAGTGGTGGCAATAGCAATCAGCCCCAGCATTTT. The chain is built from TRBV19 and TRBJ1-5; D remains unclear. Germline loops: CDR1 LNHDA, CDR2 SQIVND (reference sequence). Trimming removed 5 bases at V and 0 bases at J, with 8 bases between. The CDR3 has 14 amino acids.

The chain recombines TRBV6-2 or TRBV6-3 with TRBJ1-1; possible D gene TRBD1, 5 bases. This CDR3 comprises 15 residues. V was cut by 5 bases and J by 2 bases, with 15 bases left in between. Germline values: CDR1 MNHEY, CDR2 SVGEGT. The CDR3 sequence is CASSRMKQANTEAFF. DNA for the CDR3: TGTGCCAGCAGTCGAATGAAACAGGCTAACACTGAAGCTTTCTTT.

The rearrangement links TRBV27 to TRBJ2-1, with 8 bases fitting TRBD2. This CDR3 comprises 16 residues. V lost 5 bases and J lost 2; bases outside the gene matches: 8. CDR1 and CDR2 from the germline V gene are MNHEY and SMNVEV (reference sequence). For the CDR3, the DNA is TGTGCCAGCAGTAACCGCCCGGGGGGGCCCTACAATGAGCAGTTCTTC. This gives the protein CASSNRPGGPYNEQFF.

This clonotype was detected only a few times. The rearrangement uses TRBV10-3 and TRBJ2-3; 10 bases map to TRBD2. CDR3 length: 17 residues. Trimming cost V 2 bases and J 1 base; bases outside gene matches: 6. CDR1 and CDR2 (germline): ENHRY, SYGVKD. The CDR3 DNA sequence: TGTGCCATCAGTGAGGAGCGGGGGGGCTTCGGCACAGATACGCAGTATTTT. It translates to CAISEERGGFGTDTQYF.

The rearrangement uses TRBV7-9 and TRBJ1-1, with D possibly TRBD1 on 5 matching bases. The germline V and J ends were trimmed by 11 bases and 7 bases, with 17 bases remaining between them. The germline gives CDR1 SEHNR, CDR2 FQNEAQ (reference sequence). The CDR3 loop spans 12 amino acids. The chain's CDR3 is CAGARGTDEAFF. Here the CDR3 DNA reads TGTGCCGGGGCTCGAGGGACGGATGAAGCTTTCTTT.